A selection of T cell receptor beta chains follows, all from one sample in a study of molecular identifiers for immune sequencing clone quantification. TCRdb re-called the PCR reads with MiXCR, one entry per CDR3 protein. The data contain hundreds of thousands of distinct CDR3 sequences, 25% of them singletons. The sequenced material came from naive CD8+ T cells from blood, with Jurkat cell RNA spiked in. The receptor source for this set is a human donor in good health. Some libraries in this study had Jurkat cell RNA spiked in. Both conserved end residues are part of each CDR3. Each record gives: J gene, clone size, V gene, D gene, CDR3 DNA, CDR3 protein. D genes are given only for firm matches. Only part of the rows carry a size: once, few, many, or a class if the clone is expanded.

>TRBJ2-7|few|TRBV14|TRBD2
TGTGCCAGCAGCCACTTCCCTCCGGGACTAGCTGTCTCCTACGAGCAGTACTTC
CASSHFPPGLAVSYEQYF
>TRBJ2-1|few|TRBV12-3/TRBV12-4|.
TGTGCCAGCAGACTCGACAGTAGCTCCTACAATGAGCAGTTCTTC
CASRLDSSSYNEQFF
>TRBJ1-4|few|TRBV4-2|.
TGTGCCAGCAGCCAAGAGGACCTCAATGAAAAACTGTTTTTT
CASSQEDLNEKLFF
>TRBJ2-3|.|TRBV4-2|TRBD2
TGTGCCAGCAGCCTCGGGACTATCTATAGATACATAGATACGCAGTATTTT
CASSLGTIYRYIDTQYF
>TRBJ2-1|.|TRBV7-3|TRBD2
TGCGCCAGCAGCTTAAGTTGGACTAGCGGGAGTGGCTCCTACAATGAGCAGTTCTTC
CASSLSWTSGSGSYNEQFF
>TRBJ2-1|.|TRBV4-3|.
TGCGCCCGCAGCCGGGGAGTACAGGCAACTGAGCAGTTCTTC
CARSRGVQATEQFF
>TRBJ2-7|many|TRBV29-1|.
TGCAGCGCCTGTGAGGGACTTACCTACGAGCAGTACTTC
CSACEGLTYEQYF
>TRBJ1-5|many|TRBV19|.
TGTGCCAGTAGTATTCAGGGATCCGGTCAGCCCCAGCATTTT
CASSIQGSGQPQHF
>TRBJ2-7|many|TRBV3-1|TRBD1
TGTGCCAGCAGCCAACCCCGGGACAGCCACTACGAGCAGTACTTC
CASSQPRDSHYEQYF
>TRBJ2-7|.|TRBV5-6|.
TGTGCCGGCAGCGGCGGGCCATCGAGGTTTCTCTACGAGCAGTACTTC
CAGSGGPSRFLYEQYF
>TRBJ2-5|many|TRBV4-3|TRBD2
TGCGCCAGCAGCCAAGATCGCGGGAGTATTGAGACCCAGTACTTC
CASSQDRGSIETQYF
>TRBJ1-5|many|TRBV28|TRBD1
TGTGCCAGCAGTTCGTACCGGGACAGGGTATATGAGCCCCAGCATTTT
CASSSYRDRVYEPQHF
>TRBJ2-7|.|TRBV27|TRBD2
TGTGCCAGCAGTTTAGGCGGGAGTCACTACGAGCAGTACTTC
CASSLGGSHYEQYF
>TRBJ1-1|many|TRBV20-1|TRBD1
TGCAGTGCCCCAAATGGACAGGGAGGGACTGAAGCTTTCTTT
CSAPNGQGGTEAFF
>TRBJ2-7|many|TRBV5-4|TRBD2
TGTGCCAGCACCCGCGGGGGAGAAACCTACGAGCAGTACTTC
CASTRGGETYEQYF
>TRBJ1-1|many|TRBV2|.
TGTGCCAGCAGTGAAGGGATCGGTATGAACACTGAAGCTTTCTTT
CASSEGIGMNTEAFF
>TRBJ2-7|.|TRBV27|.
TGTGCCAGCAGCCCGACTGAACTCCTTTCCTACGAGCAGTACTTC
CASSPTELLSYEQYF
>TRBJ2-7|.|TRBV6-2/TRBV6-3|TRBD2
TGTGCCAGCAGTTACTCCCTAACGGGACTAGCGGGACACGAGCAGTACTTC
CASSYSLTGLAGHEQYF
>TRBJ2-3|.|TRBV7-8|.
TGTGCCAGCAGCCCCGACTATTCCATAGATACGCAGTATTTT
CASSPDYSIDTQYF
>TRBJ2-7|.|TRBV19|.
TGTGCCAGTAGTATAAGAGGACGGAGCTACGAGCAGTACTTC
CASSIRGRSYEQYF
>TRBJ1-1|.|TRBV30|TRBD1
TGTGCCTGTTGGGACAGGGATTATCCTGAAGCTTTCTTT
CACWDRDYPEAFF
>TRBJ1-1|many|TRBV29-1|.
TGCAGCGTTGGGCAGGGGCTAAACACTGAAGCTTTCTTT
CSVGQGLNTEAFF
>TRBJ1-2|few|TRBV6-2/TRBV6-3|.
TGTGCCAGCAGTCCTCGCGCGGGGTTGAACTATGGCTACACCTTC
CASSPRAGLNYGYTF
>TRBJ2-2|few|TRBV20-1|.
TGCAGTGCTTTGGATCTTAACAGGAACACCGGGGAGCTGTTTTTT
CSALDLNRNTGELFF
>TRBJ2-3|many|TRBV20-1|.
TGCAGTGCTCCTTGGCGGGACGGCACAGATACGCAGTATTTT
CSAPWRDGTDTQYF
>TRBJ2-7|many|TRBV6-6|.
TGTGCCAGCCAGGGGGGGTCCTACGAGCAGTACTTC
CASQGGSYEQYF
>TRBJ2-7|.|TRBV19|TRBD1
TGTGCCAGTAGTATAGACCAGGACAGGACCTACGAGCAGTACTTC
CASSIDQDRTYEQYF
>TRBJ2-7|few|TRBV4-2|.
TGTGCCAGCAGCCTTAGCGGCGAGACCTACGAGCAGTACTTC
CASSLSGETYEQYF
>TRBJ2-2|many|TRBV28|.
TGTGCCAGCAGTTTAGGGTACACCGGGGAGCTGTTTTTT
CASSLGYTGELFF
>TRBJ2-4|.|TRBV27|TRBD1
TGTGCCAGCAGTCCATGGACAGGCTTAGCCAAAAACATTCAGTACTTC
CASSPWTGLAKNIQYF
>TRBJ1-2|.|TRBV18|.
TGTGCCAGCTCACCACCTGGGGAGGCGGGCTATGGCTACACCTTC
CASSPPGEAGYGYTF